This T cell receptor beta chain was observed in a study of blood T cell repertoires in COVID-19. For the study at large: Some COVID-19 samples were acute and others convalescent; all came from the United States, Italy and Spain. From T cells, B-cell-depleted T cells, or PBMCs came the material, which was cDNA or gDNA.

In the authors' workflow: Reference gene primers were amplified, and this amplification served to estimate nucleated cell counts. Profiling relied on immunoSEQ multiplex PCR, and the TCRdb table lists in-frame clones only, not all of them. The D gene and trimming were derived from the DNA, and the V and J assignments and clone size from that table. The sample records roughly 120,000 clones, roughly 80% being singletons. This clone was found a few times. V was pared by 1 base and J by 5 bases, with 9 bases between. The CDR3 consists of 15 residues. Germline V gene data show CDR1 as SGHVS and CDR2 as FNYEAQ.

What was sequenced was peripheral blood. The receptor comes from a man in his sixties or seventies with acute or convalescent COVID-19. The V and J genes are TRBV7-6 and TRBJ1-6, with D hard to call. CDR3 region: CASSLGGRDNSPLHF. Here the CDR3 DNA reads TGTGCCAGCAGCTTAGGCGGCAGAGATAATTCACCCCTCCACTTT.